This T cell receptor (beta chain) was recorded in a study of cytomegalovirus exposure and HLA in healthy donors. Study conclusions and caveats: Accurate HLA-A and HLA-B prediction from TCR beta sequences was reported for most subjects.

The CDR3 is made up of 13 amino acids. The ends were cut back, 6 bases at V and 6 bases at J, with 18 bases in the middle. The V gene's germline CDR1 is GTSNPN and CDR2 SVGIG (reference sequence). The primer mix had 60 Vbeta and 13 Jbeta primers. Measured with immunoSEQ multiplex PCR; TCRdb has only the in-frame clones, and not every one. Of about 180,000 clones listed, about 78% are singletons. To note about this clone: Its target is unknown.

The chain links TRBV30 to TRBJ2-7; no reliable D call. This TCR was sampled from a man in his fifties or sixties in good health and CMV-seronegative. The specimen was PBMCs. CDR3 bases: TGTGCCTGCATTGTCGGGTATAATGGCGAGCAGTACTTC. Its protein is CACIVGYNGEQYF.